The 13 T cell receptor beta chains reported below all come from one sample, sequenced in a study of CD8+ T cells in alopecia areata. Treatment indicated: oral pan-JAK inhibitor, 5-10 mg twice daily. Isolated RNA was reverse transcribed into cDNA used as the sequencing template. TCRdb's table, derived via immunoSEQ multiplex PCR, lists solely in-frame clones and lacks some. This table has around 270,000 clones, roughly 50% appearing once. The source was CD4+ T cells sorted from blood, collected at week 24, from a patient treated with tofacitinib. The origin of the receptors is a human donor with alopecia areata.

This clone occurred once. The chain has TRBV5-1 and TRBJ1-4; 8 bases are shared with TRBD1. The junction had 9 bases not matched to a gene; V was cut back by 6 bases and J by 8 bases. The CDR3 is 14 residues long. The germline V gene encodes CDR1 SGHRS and CDR2 YFSETQ. The CDR3 loop is CASTLDRVGEKLFF. The CDR3 region has the DNA TGCGCCAGCACCCTGGACAGGGTTGGAGAAAAACTGTTTTTT.

The chain carries TRBV2 and TRBJ2-5; D tentatively fits TRBD1 or TRBD2 (6 bases each). Trimming shortened V by 2 bases and J by 5 bases, and 12 bases separated the two germline ends. CDR1 and CDR2 from the germline V gene are SNHLY and FYNNEI. The CDR3 is made up of 14 amino acids. The CDR3 nucleotides are TGTGCCAGCAGTGAACTCGGGGGCGTGGAGACCCAGTACTTC. It is translated as CASSELGGVETQYF. Combining the CDR3 with reference TRBV2 and TRBJ2-5 gives the whole variable domain EPEVTQTPSHQVTQMGQEVILRCVPISNHLYFYWYRQILGQKVEFLVSFYNNEISEKSEIFDDQFSVERPDGSNFTLKIRSTKLEDSAMYFCASSELGGVETQYFGPGTRLLVL.

The chain combines TRBV9 with TRBJ2-5, with D perhaps matching TRBD2 (5 bases). This CDR3 is built from 16 residues. The V end lost 0 bases, the J end lost 0 bases, and 12 bases lay between the germline ends. CDR1 SGDLS and CDR2 YYNGEE come from the germline V gene. CDR3 protein: CASSVGAVGYQETQYF. The CDR3 DNA is TGTGCCAGCAGCGTAGGAGCGGTGGGCTACCAAGAGACCCAGTACTTC. The full variable domain, its missing parts supplied by reference TRBV9 and TRBJ2-5, is DSGVTQTPKHLITATGQRVTLRCSPRSGDLSVYWYQQSLDQGLQFLIQYYNGEERAKGNILERFSAQQFPDLHSELNLSSLELGDSALYFCASSVGAVGYQETQYFGPGTRLLVL.

This clone appeared a few times. V and J are TRBV28 and TRBJ2-7; D is perhaps TRBD1 (6 bases). Germline loops: CDR1 MDHEN, CDR2 SYDVKM. The germline V and J ends were trimmed by 6 bases and 7 bases, with 16 bases remaining between them. This CDR3 is 13 amino acids long. DNA for the CDR3: TGTGCCAGCAGGTCCCCAGGGGTCGGGGAGCAGTACTTC. Its translation is CASRSPGVGEQYF.

The chain has TRBV29-1 and TRBJ1-5; D ambiguous. This CDR3 has 15 amino acids. Germline V gene sequence: CDR1 SQVTM, CDR2 ANQGSEA. Trimming left V 0 bases short and J 6 bases short, with 15 bases between. As DNA, the CDR3 is TGCAGCGTTGAAGAGGTAGAGGGTGCAGGTCAGCCCCAGCATTTT. Protein product: CSVEEVEGAGQPQHF.

This chain connects TRBV7-3 to TRBJ2-5; the D gene is possibly TRBD2 (6 bases). The CDR3 is 15 amino acids. CDR1 and CDR2 from the germline V gene are SGHTA and FQGTGA. V was shortened by 1 base and J by 1 base, with 10 bases between the two germline ends. The CDR3 loop is CASSLMAGTQETQYF. For the CDR3, the DNA is TGTGCCAGCAGCTTAATGGCGGGGACCCAAGAGACCCAGTACTTC.

The chain joins TRBV5-1 to TRBJ1-1, with unresolved D. Trimming pared 2 bases from V and 1 base from J, leaving 6 bases between. This CDR3 region has 13 residues. The germline V gene has CDR1 SGHRS and CDR2 YFSETQ. The CDR3 here is CASSFSPNTEAFF. DNA of the CDR3: TGCGCCAGCAGCTTTAGTCCGAACACTGAAGCTTTCTTT. Full variable domain (remainder filled in from reference TRBV5-1 and TRBJ1-1): KAGVTQTPRYLIKTRGQQVTLSCSPISGHRSVSWYQQTPGQGLQFLFEYFSETQRNKGNFPGRFSGRQFSNSRSEMNVSTLELGDSALYLCASSFSPNTEAFFGQGTRLTVV.

This clone appeared a single time. This sequence joins TRBV29-1 and TRBJ1-2, with TRBD1 identical over 9 bases. The CDR3 has 13 amino acids. V was clipped by 5 bases and J by 6 bases; unmatched bases: 7. The germline gives CDR1 SQVTM, CDR2 ANQGSEA. The CDR3 region has the DNA TGCAGCGTTACTTACAGGGGGCAGGATGGCTACACCTTC. As protein: CSVTYRGQDGYTF.

The rearrangement joins TRBV4-1 to TRBJ2-1, with D maybe TRBD2 (6 bases). The CDR3 contains 16 residues. Between the trimmed V and J ends, which lost 1 base and 0 bases, there was a span of 10 bases. Germline V gene data show CDR1 as MGHRA and CDR2 as YSYEKL. CDR3 sequence: CASSQAHGSSYNEQFF. CDR3 DNA sequence: TGCGCCAGCAGCCAAGCTCACGGGAGCTCCTACAATGAGCAGTTCTTC.

The rearrangement links TRBV7-9 to TRBJ1-2, with a tentative D call TRBD1 (6 bases). The CDR3 covers 15 residues. Per germline, CDR1 SEHNR and CDR2 FQNEAQ (reference sequence). V was shortened by 5 bases and J by 5 bases, with 18 bases between the two germline ends. The CDR3 DNA reads as TGTGCCAGCAGCCCGTTTGAGGGGACAATTTATGGCTACACCTTC. Its translation is CASSPFEGTIYGYTF.

The rearrangement links TRBV5-1 to TRBJ2-2, with D perhaps matching TRBD1 (5 bases). The CDR3 has 15 amino acids. Trimming shortened V by 4 bases and J by 1 base, and 11 bases separated the two germline ends. From germline, CDR1 is SGHRS and CDR2 YFSETQ. The CDR3 region has the DNA TGCGCCAGCAGCCCAGCAGGACAGAACACCGGGGAGCTGTTTTTT. Protein: CASSPAGQNTGELFF.

V gene TRBV4-2 combines with J gene TRBJ2-1, with 7 bases lining up with TRBD1. This CDR3 is 18 amino acids long. Germline values: CDR1 LGHNA, CDR2 YNFKEQ. Unmatched junction bases numbered 20, after V lost 0 bases and J lost 12 bases. The CDR3 sequence is CASSQEAYRTGGWERQFF. The CDR3 DNA reads as TGTGCCAGCAGCCAAGAGGCCTACAGGACAGGAGGCTGGGAAAGGCAGTTCTTC.

The chain carries TRBV2 and TRBJ1-1, with 7 bases fitting TRBD1. The V segment lost 6 bases and the J segment 1 base; nucleotides outside the gene matches: 2. CDR3 length: 13 amino acids. Germline V lookup: CDR1 SNHLY, CDR2 FYNNEI. CDR3 sequence: CASSGDRNTEAFF. CDR3 coding DNA: TGTGCCAGCAGCGGGGACAGGAACACTGAAGCTTTCTTT.